Here is one T cell receptor (beta chain) with its context. The target of this receptor is not known. No much larger clone exists at a distance of one base, and base qualities are not known. Including cysteine and phenylalanine, the CDR3 has 12 amino acids. Left in the record is the CDR3 DNA by itself, 36 bases read in frame from the first base. V is clipped by 3 bases and J by 16 bases, and the sequence between their germline boundaries is 16 bases long. The immunoSEQ Assay, a bias-controlled multiplex PCR, was used to amplify TCRbeta CDR3 regions from genomic DNA. On the authors' methods: The number of nucleated cells in each sample was estimated from the amplification of reference gene primers within the assay. To quantify the absolute abundance of each unique TCRbeta CDR3 rearrangement, sequence reads were collapsed and filtered. For each sample, productive Simpson clonality was calculated as the square root of Simpson's diversity index across productive rearrangements. What TCRdb holds here is the immuneACCESS table cut down to in-frame rearrangements. Part of the clones is not present; checked against another copy, under half of the missing clones reflect an unresolved V gene, and the others are unexplained. The D gene and trimming were derived from the DNA, and the V and J assignments and clone size from that table. This sample comprises some 120,000 clones, approximately 81% of them detected only once. The ten largest clones add up to under 4.5% of the sample.

This record belongs to a study of blood T cell repertoires in COVID-19 (dated by TCRdb to about 2020). About the study as a whole: Samples covering the acute and convalescent phases of COVID-19 were provided by collaborators in the United States, Italy and Spain. The prospective study material was composed of cDNA or gDNA derived from T cells, B-cell-depleted T cells, or PBMCs. Subjects who had been exposed to COVID-19, were actively infected with it, or had recovered from it provided the deeply sampled blood TCRbeta repertoires that made up the dataset. The repertoires were made available in a free public database intended to serve as a resource for research on the immune response to SARS-CoV-2. The samples were drawn from the first 160 participants of the ongoing ImmuneRACE study and from 1,254 subjects provided by 6 global collaborators. The sample metadata nearly always contained a de-identified subject ID, COVID-19 status, age in years and sex. Where HLA class I and class II types were available, the types were taken from metadata supplied by the sample provider, not from assay-based typing.

What the research found in general, with its limitations: Clinical and demographic metadata were provided uncurated, with the amount varying by source and participant.

Whole blood was collected in K2EDTA tubes by collaborating institutions according to the institutions' own protocols. Collaborator samples were shipped for TCRbeta analysis as frozen whole blood, isolated PBMCs, or DNA extracted from either sample type. Recombination linked TRBV12-3 or TRBV12-4 to TRBJ2-1; a tentative D call is TRBD1 (5 bases match). Input material: peripheral blood. This TCR came from a woman aged 50 to 60 with acute or convalescent COVID-19. CDR3 region: CASSFSSTGGFF. The sequenced DNA is TGTGCCAGCAGTTTTTCTAGTACAGGCGGTTTCTTC.